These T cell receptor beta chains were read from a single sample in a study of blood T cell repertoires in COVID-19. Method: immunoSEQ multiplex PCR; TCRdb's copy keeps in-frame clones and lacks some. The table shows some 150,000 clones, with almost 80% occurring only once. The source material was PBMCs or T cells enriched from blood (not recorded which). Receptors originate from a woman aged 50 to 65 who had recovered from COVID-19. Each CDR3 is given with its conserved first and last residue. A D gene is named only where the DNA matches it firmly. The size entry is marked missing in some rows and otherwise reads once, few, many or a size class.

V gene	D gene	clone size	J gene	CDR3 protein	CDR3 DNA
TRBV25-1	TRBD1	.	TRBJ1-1	CASSRQGFNLNTEAFF	TGTGCCAGCAGCAGACAGGGCTTTAACCTGAACACTGAAGCTTTCTTT
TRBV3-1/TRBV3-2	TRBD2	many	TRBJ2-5	CASSQDSAGVGTQYF	TGTGCCAGCAGCCAAGATTCAGCGGGAGTCGGGACCCAGTACTTC
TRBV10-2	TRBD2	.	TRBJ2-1	CASSEKASGVYNEQFF	TGCGCCAGCAGTGAGAAGGCTAGCGGGGTTTACAATGAGCAGTTCTTC
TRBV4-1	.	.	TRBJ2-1	CASSQAPYGAGPYNEQFF	TGCGCCAGCAGCCAAGCCCCGTATGGTGCGGGGCCCTACAATGAGCAGTTCTTC
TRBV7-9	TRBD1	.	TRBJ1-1	CASSRDSLNTEAFF	TGTGCCAGCAGCCGGGACAGCTTGAACACTGAAGCTTTCTTT
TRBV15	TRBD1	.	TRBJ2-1	CATSKGTAYNEQFF	TGTGCCACCAGCAAAGGGACAGCATACAATGAGCAGTTCTTC
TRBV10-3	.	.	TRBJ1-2	CAISESAPNYGYTF	TGTGCCATCAGTGAGTCGGCACCTAACTATGGCTACACCTTC
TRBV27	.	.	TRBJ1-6	CASSFIPGQHYNSPLHF	TGTGCCAGCAGTTTTATCCCCGGACAGCACTATAATTCACCCCTCCACTTT
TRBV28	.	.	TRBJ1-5	CASSRRTDSNQPQHF	TGTGCCAGCAGCCGAAGGACAGATAGCAATCAGCCCCAGCATTTT
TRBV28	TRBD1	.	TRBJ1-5	CASSLMTSGTGLFQPQHF	TGTGCCAGCAGTTTAATGACTTCCGGGACAGGGCTTTTCCAGCCCCAGCATTTT
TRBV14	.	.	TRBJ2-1	CASSQDKRDEQFF	TGTGCCAGCAGCCAAGATAAGCGGGATGAGCAGTTCTTC
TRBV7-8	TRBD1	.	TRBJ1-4	CASSAGQGNEKLFF	TGTGCCAGCAGCGCGGGACAGGGGAATGAAAAACTGTTTTTT
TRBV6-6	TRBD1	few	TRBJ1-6	CASSPRQGASRNSPLHF	TGTGCCAGCAGTCCTAGACAGGGGGCTTCGAGGAATTCACCCCTCCACTTT
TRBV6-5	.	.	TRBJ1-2	CASSYVGAGGYTF	TGTGCCAGCAGTTACGTGGGCGCGGGGGGCTACACCTTC
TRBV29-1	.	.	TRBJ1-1	CSVDLGAGTEAFF	TGCAGCGTTGATTTGGGCGCCGGCACTGAAGCTTTCTTT
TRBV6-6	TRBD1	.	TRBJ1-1	CASSNQGEYTEAFF	TGTGCCAGCAGTAATCAGGGGGAGTACACTGAAGCTTTCTTT
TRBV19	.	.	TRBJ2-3	CASRPQGRLASASTDTQYF	TGTGCCAGTAGGCCCCAAGGTCGATTGGCTTCAGCGTCTACAGATACGCAGTATTTT
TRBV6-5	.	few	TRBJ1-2	CATKLDRRYGYTF	TGTGCCACAAAGTTGGACAGAAGGTATGGCTACACCTTC
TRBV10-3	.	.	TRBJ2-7	CAISGQNYEQYF	TGTGCCATCAGTGGACAGAACTACGAGCAGTACTTC
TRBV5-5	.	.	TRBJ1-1	CASSLGPSAEAFF	TGTGCCAGCAGCTTGGGACCGAGCGCTGAAGCTTTCTTT
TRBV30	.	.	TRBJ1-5	CAWTHPDSYNQPQHF	TGTGCCTGGACCCACCCGGACAGTTACAATCAGCCCCAGCATTTT
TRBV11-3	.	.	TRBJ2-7	CASSLSLRAGEQYF	TGTGCCAGCAGCCTATCGTTGAGGGCGGGGGAGCAGTACTTC
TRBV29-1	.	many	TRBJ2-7	CSVGREYEQYF	TGCAGCGTTGGCCGGGAATACGAGCAGTACTTC
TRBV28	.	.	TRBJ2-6	CASKPGSGANVLTF	TGTGCCAGCAAACCAGGGTCTGGGGCCAACGTCCTGACTTTC
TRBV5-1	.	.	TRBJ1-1	CASSPPRGPKLDTEAFF	TGCGCCAGCAGCCCCCCACGCGGGCCTAAACTGGACACTGAAGCTTTCTTT
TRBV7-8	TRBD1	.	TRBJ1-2	CASSFSPGQSLYGYTF	TGTGCCAGCAGCTTCTCACCGGGACAGAGTTTATATGGCTACACCTTC
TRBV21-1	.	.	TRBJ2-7	CASSHTSGDSYEQYF	TGTGCCAGCAGCCACACAAGCGGGGACTCCTACGAGCAGTACTTC
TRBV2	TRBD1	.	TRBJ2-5	CASTLQTGISETQYF	TGTGCCAGCACCCTTCAGACAGGGATTTCGGAGACCCAGTACTTC
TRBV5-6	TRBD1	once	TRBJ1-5	CASSQGTGDNQPQHF	TGTGCCAGCAGCCAGGGGACAGGGGACAATCAGCCCCAGCATTTT